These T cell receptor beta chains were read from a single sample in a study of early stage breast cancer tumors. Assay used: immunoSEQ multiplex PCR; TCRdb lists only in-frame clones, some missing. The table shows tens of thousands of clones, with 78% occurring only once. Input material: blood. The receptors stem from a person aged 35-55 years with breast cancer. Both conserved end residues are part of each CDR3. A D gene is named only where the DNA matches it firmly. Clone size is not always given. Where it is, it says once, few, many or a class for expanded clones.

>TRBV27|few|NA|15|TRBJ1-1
CASSLYGQTYTEAFF
TGTGCCAGCAGTTTATACGGGCAGACATACACTGAAGCTTTCTTT
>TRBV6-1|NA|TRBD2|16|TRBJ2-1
CASSDRLAGGFDEQFF
TGTGCCAGCAGTGACCGACTAGCGGGAGGGTTCGATGAGCAGTTCTTC
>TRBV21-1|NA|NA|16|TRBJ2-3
CASSKIKGPGVDTQYF
TGTGCCAGCAGCAAAATCAAGGGACCGGGGGTGGATACGCAGTATTTT
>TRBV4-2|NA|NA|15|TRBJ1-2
CASSQDRIVTYGYTF
TGTGCCAGCAGCCAAGATAGGATAGTCACGTATGGCTACACCTTC
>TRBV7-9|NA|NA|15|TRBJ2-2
CASSLGELSTGELFF
TGTGCCAGCAGCTTGGGGGAACTTTCGACCGGGGAGCTGTTTTTT
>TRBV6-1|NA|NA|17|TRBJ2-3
CASSELDSGRGTDTQYF
TGTGCCAGCAGTGAACTCGACTCGGGTAGGGGCACAGATACGCAGTATTTT
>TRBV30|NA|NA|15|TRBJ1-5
CAWSHPRTSNQPQHF
TGTGCCTGGAGTCATCCCAGGACCAGCAATCAGCCCCAGCATTTT
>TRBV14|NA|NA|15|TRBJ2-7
CASSQDLRPGDEQYF
TGTGCCAGCAGCCAAGATCTTCGGCCAGGGGACGAGCAGTACTTC
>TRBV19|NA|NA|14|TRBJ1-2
CASSRPATSYGYTF
TGTGCCAGTAGTCGTCCAGCGACCAGCTATGGCTACACCTTC
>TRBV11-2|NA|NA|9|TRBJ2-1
CASGRPRFF
TGTGCCAGCGGTAGGCCTCGGTTCTTC
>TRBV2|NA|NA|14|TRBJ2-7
CASTAAASPYEQYF
TGTGCCAGCACCGCCGCGGCTAGCCCCTACGAGCAGTACTTC
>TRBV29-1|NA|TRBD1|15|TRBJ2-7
CSVEVPGQGNYEQYF
TGCAGCGTTGAAGTCCCGGGACAGGGGAACTACGAGCAGTACTTC
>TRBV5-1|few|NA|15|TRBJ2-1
CASSPAERTYNEQFF
TGCGCCAGCAGCCCAGCGGAGAGGACGTACAATGAGCAGTTCTTC
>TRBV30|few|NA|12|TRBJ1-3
CAWRGPGNTIYF
TGTGCCTGGAGGGGACCCGGAAACACCATATATTTT
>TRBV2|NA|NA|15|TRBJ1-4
CASSESAATNEKLFF
TGTGCCAGCAGTGAGAGTGCTGCAACTAATGAAAAACTGTTTTTT
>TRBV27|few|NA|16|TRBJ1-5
CASSLPWTDRPRPQHF
TGTGCCAGCAGTTTACCCTGGACTGATCGACCTCGGCCCCAGCATTTT
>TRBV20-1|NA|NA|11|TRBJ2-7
CSVGGVYEQYF
TGCAGTGTCGGTGGCGTTTACGAGCAGTACTTC
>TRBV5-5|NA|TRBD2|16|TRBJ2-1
CASSLQLGRGGGEQFF
TGTGCCAGCAGCTTGCAGTTGGGGAGGGGAGGTGGTGAGCAGTTCTTC
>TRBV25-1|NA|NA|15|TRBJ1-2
CASSEWVGGNYGYTF
TGTGCCAGCAGTGAATGGGTAGGAGGGAACTATGGCTACACCTTC
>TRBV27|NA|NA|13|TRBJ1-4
CASSLLADEKLFF
TGTGCCAGCAGTTTGTTGGCAGATGAAAAACTGTTTTTT
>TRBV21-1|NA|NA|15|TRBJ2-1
CASSKSAGGAGEQFF
TGTGCCAGCAGCAAATCGGCGGGGGGGGCCGGTGAGCAGTTCTTC
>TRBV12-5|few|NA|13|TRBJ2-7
CASGPKTEGEQYF
TGTGCTAGTGGTCCCAAAACGGAGGGCGAGCAGTACTTC
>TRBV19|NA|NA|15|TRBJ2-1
CASSVGAATYNEQFF
TGTGCCAGTAGTGTCGGGGCAGCGACCTACAATGAGCAGTTCTTC
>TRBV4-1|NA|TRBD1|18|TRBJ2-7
CASSQDSPGQLQIYEQYF
TGCGCCAGCAGCCAAGATTCCCCGGGACAGTTACAAATCTACGAGCAGTACTTC
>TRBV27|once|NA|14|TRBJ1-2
CASSSIGGAGGYTF
TGTGCCAGCAGTTCGATCGGGGGGGCGGGTGGCTACACCTTC
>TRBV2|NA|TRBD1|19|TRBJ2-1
CASRAGQGFLGNLHNEQFF
TGTGCCAGCAGAGCGGGACAGGGTTTTTTGGGGAATCTACACAATGAGCAGTTCTTC
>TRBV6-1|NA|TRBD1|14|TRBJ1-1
CASSRDRGRPEAFF
TGTGCCAGCAGTAGGGACAGGGGTCGGCCTGAAGCTTTCTTT
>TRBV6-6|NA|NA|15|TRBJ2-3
CASRAHGPLGDTQYF
TGTGCCAGCAGGGCACATGGACCACTTGGAGATACGCAGTATTTT
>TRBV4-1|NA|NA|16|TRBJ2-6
CASSQLFPSGANVLTF
TGCGCCAGCAGCCAATTGTTCCCCTCTGGGGCCAACGTCCTGACTTTC
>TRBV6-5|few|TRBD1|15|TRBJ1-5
CASSYSRGPNQPQHF
TGTGCCAGCAGTTACTCTAGGGGGCCTAATCAGCCCCAGCATTTT